Here is one TCR beta chain with its context. Its antigen remains unidentified. This specimen belongs to a study of T cell repertoires in cytomegalovirus infection. For the study at large: Alongside well-studied HLA-B-restricted CMV epitopes, recently identified HLA-C-restricted CMV epitopes were also used.

TCRdb reprocessed the reads via MiXCR and lists one record per CDR3 protein. The sample yields about 150,000 distinct CDR3 sequences, approximately 30% seen once. Study-wide results and caveats: Clonotypes of TCR beta that were HLA-C-restricted and CMV-specific dominated the ex vivo response.

Trimming took 7 bases from V and 4 from J, leaving 13 bases between them. The length of the CDR3 is 13 residues. The rearrangement links TRBV12-3 or TRBV12-4 to TRBJ1-1; D not resolved. Sequenced material: CD8+ T cells from cultured PBMCs, taken from culture after CMV antigen stimulation. The clonotype comes from a human donor in good health (CMV status not recorded). Some clones in this sample may be carry-over from other donors' samples. In DNA form, the CDR3 reads TGTGCCAGCACCGATACTGGGAGCACTGAAGCTTTCTTT. It codes for CASTDTGSTEAFF.